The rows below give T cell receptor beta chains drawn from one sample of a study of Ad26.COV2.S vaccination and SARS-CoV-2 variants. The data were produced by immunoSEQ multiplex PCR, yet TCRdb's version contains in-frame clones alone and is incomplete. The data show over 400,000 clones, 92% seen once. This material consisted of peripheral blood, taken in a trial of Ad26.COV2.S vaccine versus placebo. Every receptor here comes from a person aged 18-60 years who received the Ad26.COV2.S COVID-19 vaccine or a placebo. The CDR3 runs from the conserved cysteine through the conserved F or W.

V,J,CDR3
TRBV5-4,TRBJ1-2,CASSLDRVLGSYGYTF
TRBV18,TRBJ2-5,CASARGLKETQYF
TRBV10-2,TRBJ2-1,CASYSGGYNEQFF
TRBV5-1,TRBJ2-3,CASSLAFRRPEDTQYF
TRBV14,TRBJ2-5,CASSRWTSEETQYF
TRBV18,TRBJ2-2,CASSPLRVDTGELFF
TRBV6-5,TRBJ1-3,CASSYSRTPGNTIYF
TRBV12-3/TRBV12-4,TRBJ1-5,CASSLGRGQPQHF
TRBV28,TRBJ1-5,CASSRSRVYSNQPQHF
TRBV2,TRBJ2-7,CASSGDSPRPGEQYF